These 32 T cell receptor beta chains originate from one sample sequenced in a study of T cells after yellow fever vaccination. TCRdb redid the calling of the 5' RACE reads with MiXCR, one entry per CDR3 protein. The sample has around 600,000 distinct CDR3 sequences, around an eighth seen once. Sequencing was performed on PBMCs, taken on the day of the yellow fever booster vaccination. These receptors came from a man younger than 40 who received the YFV17D yellow fever vaccine.

This clonotype was observed a few times. J is TRBJ1-4 and V is TRBV12-3 or TRBV12-4; D gene unclear. The V gene lost 5 bases and the J gene lost 5 bases, with 9 bases spanning the gap. The CDR3 runs to 13 residues. The CDR3 is CASSRLRNEKLFF. The CDR3 nucleotides read TGTGCCAGCAGTAGACTGAGGAATGAAAAACTGTTTTTT.

The rearrangement links TRBV7-9 to TRBJ1-1; 12 nucleotides line up with TRBD1. CDR1 is SEHNR and CDR2 is FQNEAQ in the germline V gene (reference sequence). V was pared by 1 base and J by 5 bases, with 8 bases of the junction left unmatched. The CDR3 has 17 residues. Here the CDR3 reads CASSLGSGTGGLTEAFF. Here the CDR3 DNA reads TGTGCCAGCAGCTTAGGTTCTGGGACAGGGGGCTTGACTGAAGCTTTCTTT.

This clonotype showed up just a few times. The chain recombines TRBV12-3 or TRBV12-4 with TRBJ2-7, with D perhaps matching TRBD1 (6 bases). The CDR3 length is 14 residues. The V end lost 0 bases, the J end lost 7 bases, and 13 bases lay between the germline ends. Here the CDR3 reads CASSLAGQPAEQYF. In DNA, the CDR3 is TGTGCCAGCAGTTTAGCAGGACAGCCCGCGGAGCAGTACTTC.

The chain recombines TRBV5-1 with TRBJ1-1; D is undetermined. V dropped 3 bases and J dropped 0 bases, with 6 bases sitting between them. This CDR3 is built from 13 residues. CDR1 SGHRS and CDR2 YFSETQ come from the germline V gene. Written as DNA, the CDR3 is TGCGCCAGCAGCTCACAGATGAACACTGAAGCTTTCTTT. This sequence encodes CASSSQMNTEAFF. Full variable domain (remainder filled in from reference TRBV5-1 and TRBJ1-1): KAGVTQTPRYLIKTRGQQVTLSCSPISGHRSVSWYQQTPGQGLQFLFEYFSETQRNKGNFPGRFSGRQFSNSRSEMNVSTLELGDSALYLCASSSQMNTEAFFGQGTRLTVV.

CDR3 amino acids: CSVSQRLAKNIQYF. CDR3 bases: TGCAGCGTTAGTCAGCGACTAGCCAAAAACATTCAGTACTTC. The chain recombines TRBV29-1 with TRBJ2-4; no reliable D call. V gave up 5 bases and J gave up 0 bases, with 11 bases separating them. CDR1 is SQVTM and CDR2 is ANQGSEA in the germline V gene. This CDR3 has 14 amino acids.

The J gene is TRBJ2-7, the V gene TRBV5-1; TRBD2 agrees at 7 bases. J gave up 8 bases and V 4 bases, and 12 bases lay outside the gene matches. CDR1 is SGHRS and CDR2 is YFSETQ in the germline V gene. The length of the CDR3 is 14 residues. The CDR3 sequence: CASSQWEGSRKQYF. DNA of the CDR3: TGCGCCAGCAGCCAGTGGGAGGGGAGCAGGAAGCAGTACTTC. The full variable domain, its missing parts supplied by reference TRBV5-1 and TRBJ2-7, is KAGVTQTPRYLIKTRGQQVTLSCSPISGHRSVSWYQQTPGQGLQFLFEYFSETQRNKGNFPGRFSGRQFSNSRSEMNVSTLELGDSALYLCASSQWEGSRKQYFGPGTRLTVT.

In this sample, this clonotype turned up a few times. V is TRBV6-2 or TRBV6-3 and J is TRBJ2-1; TRBD2 matches 13 bases. V was pared by 6 bases and J by 9 bases, with 8 bases of the junction left unmatched. The CDR3 is 15 residues long. CDR1 is MNHEY, CDR2 SVGEGT, per germline. CDR3: CASSSQGLAGSEQFF. In DNA form, the CDR3 reads TGTGCCAGCAGCTCCCAGGGACTAGCGGGAAGTGAGCAGTTCTTC.

This clonotype was observed a handful of times. This chain joins TRBV18 and TRBJ2-1; no clear D gene. Germline lookup yields CDR1 KGHSH and CDR2 LQKENI. The V end lost 2 bases, the J end lost 0 bases, and 8 bases lay between the germline ends. This CDR3 is 15 amino acids long. The CDR3 loop is CASSPASSSYNEQFF. In DNA, the CDR3 is TGTGCCAGCTCACCAGCTAGTTCCTCCTACAATGAGCAGTTCTTC.

V gene TRBV19 combines with J gene TRBJ2-3; no definite D call. CDR3 length: 14 residues. CDR1 and CDR2 from the germline V gene are LNHDA and SQIVND (reference sequence). Trimming took off 8 bases at V and 4 bases at J, with 16 bases between the two ends. The CDR3 region has the DNA TGTGCCAGTCAGAGTGAGTCGTGGGCAGATACGCAGTATTTT. Amino acids: CASQSESWADTQYF.

This clonotype showed up just a few times. V is TRBV20-1 and J is TRBJ2-5; D remains ambiguous. The CDR3 is 13 residues long. CDR1 DFQATT and CDR2 SNEGSKA come from the germline V gene (reference sequence). V was pared by 5 bases and J by 1 base, with 11 bases between. The CDR3 sequence is CSAHGPIQETQYF. The CDR3 nucleotides are TGCAGTGCTCATGGGCCTATCCAAGAGACCCAGTACTTC.

CDR3 sequence (DNA): TGTGCCAGCAGTGTCGACGCGAGCTCCTATAATTCACCCCTCCACTTT. This gives the protein CASSVDASSYNSPLHF. The gene calls are TRBV2 and TRBJ1-6; D ambiguous. Germline lookup yields CDR1 SNHLY and CDR2 FYNNEI. V was shortened by 4 bases and J by 0 bases, with 10 bases between the two germline ends. The CDR3 consists of 16 residues. Combining the CDR3 with reference TRBV2 and TRBJ1-6 gives the whole variable domain EPEVTQTPSHQVTQMGQEVILRCVPISNHLYFYWYRQILGQKVEFLVSFYNNEISEKSEIFDDQFSVERPDGSNFTLKIRSTKLEDSAMYFCASSVDASSYNSPLHFGNGTRLTVT.

This clonotype was observed a handful of times. The chain uses TRBV7-6 and TRBJ2-7; a weak D match, TRBD2 (6 bases). The V and J ends lost 4 bases and 5 bases respectively, with 18 bases between them. The germline V gene has CDR1 SGHVS and CDR2 FNYEAQ. This CDR3 is 15 amino acids long. The CDR3 loop reads CASSSPSGALDEQYF. In DNA form, the CDR3 reads TGTGCCAGCAGCTCCCCTTCGGGAGCTCTGGACGAGCAGTACTTC.

This clonotype turned up a few times. V gene TRBV7-2 combines with J gene TRBJ2-7; no clear D. Germline assignment: CDR1 SGHTA and CDR2 FQGNSA. The CDR3 totals 13 residues. Trimming cost V 5 bases and J 3 bases, with 11 bases left between them. CDR3 residues: CASSRTDFYEQYF. The CDR3 DNA follows: TGTGCCAGCAGCCGCACAGATTTCTACGAGCAGTACTTC.

Many counts were recorded for this clonotype. V is TRBV4-3 and J is TRBJ2-1; the D gene is possibly TRBD2 (6 bases). Germline V gene sequence: CDR1 LGHNA, CDR2 YSLEER. V was trimmed by 0 bases and J by 6 bases, leaving 15 bases between them. This CDR3 has 16 residues. CDR3 amino acids: CASSQEYAWTINEQFF. In DNA, the CDR3 is TGCGCCAGCAGCCAAGAGTACGCGTGGACTATCAATGAGCAGTTCTTC.

This clonotype turned up a few times. The V call is TRBV6-2 or TRBV6-3, the J call TRBJ2-7; TRBD2 agrees at 8 bases. Trimming removed 6 bases from V and 2 bases from J; junction bases left unmatched: 3. Germline CDR1 is MNHEY and CDR2 is SVGEGT. CDR3 length: 13 amino acids. CDR3 sequence: CASRPLAAYEQYF. Written as DNA, the CDR3 is TGTGCCAGCAGACCACTAGCGGCCTACGAGCAGTACTTC.

V gene TRBV3-1 combines with J gene TRBJ2-7, with a tentative D call TRBD2 (5 bases). The CDR3 sequence is 13 residues long. CDR1 is LGHDT, CDR2 YNNKEL, per germline (reference sequence). Deletions cut 1 base from V and 6 bases from J, with 10 bases between. CDR3 sequence reads: CASSQGGFAEQYF. The CDR3 DNA sequence: TGTGCCAGCAGCCAAGGAGGGTTCGCCGAGCAGTACTTC.

This clonotype was detected only a few times. V gene TRBV20-1 combines with J gene TRBJ2-5; no clear D. The length of the CDR3 is 15 residues. Per the germline V gene, CDR1 is DFQATT and CDR2 is SNEGSKA (reference sequence). The V end lost 0 bases, the J end lost 5 bases, and 16 bases lay between the germline ends. The CDR3 here is CSARDQQKVGETQYF. In DNA, the CDR3 is TGCAGTGCTAGAGATCAGCAAAAAGTGGGGGAGACCCAGTACTTC.

This clonotype turned up a few times. This chain links TRBV5-1 with TRBJ1-4; 7 nucleotides match TRBD1. V was pared by 0 bases and J by 1 base, with 3 bases of the junction left unmatched. Per germline, CDR1 SGHRS and CDR2 YFSETQ. The CDR3 runs 16 residues. Here the CDR3 DNA reads TGCGCCAGCAGCTTGGCCTGGACAGGAACTAATGAAAAACTGTTTTTT. Encoded protein: CASSLAWTGTNEKLFF. The complete variable domain, with remaining parts taken from reference TRBV5-1 and TRBJ1-4, reads KAGVTQTPRYLIKTRGQQVTLSCSPISGHRSVSWYQQTPGQGLQFLFEYFSETQRNKGNFPGRFSGRQFSNSRSEMNVSTLELGDSALYLCASSLAWTGTNEKLFFGSGTQLSVL.

The chain links TRBV20-1 to TRBJ2-1, with TRBD2 identical over 8 bases. The CDR3 covers 13 residues. J was trimmed by 6 bases and V by 2 bases; bases with no gene match: 3. Germline CDR1 is DFQATT and CDR2 is SNEGSKA (reference sequence). This CDR3 reads CSARIGGVNEQFF. The CDR3 DNA is TGCAGTGCTAGAATCGGGGGGGTCAATGAGCAGTTCTTC.

The chain is built from TRBV5-1 and TRBJ2-7; no clear D. CDR1 SGHRS and CDR2 YFSETQ come from the germline V gene. The CDR3 is 12 amino acids. V lost 4 bases to trimming and J lost 2 bases, with 7 bases between them. The CDR3 is CASSNKPYEQYF. CDR3 in DNA: TGCGCCAGCAGCAATAAGCCCTACGAGCAGTACTTC.

The chain has TRBV29-1 and TRBJ1-1; no clear D. CDR3 size: 12 residues. CDR1 SQVTM and CDR2 ANQGSEA come from the germline V gene. Trimming cost V 5 bases and J 6 bases, with 13 bases left between them. CDR3 in amino acids: CSVFRLGSEAFF. CDR3 bases: TGCAGCGTTTTCAGGTTAGGGTCTGAAGCTTTCTTT.

This chain links TRBV27 with TRBJ2-6, with 7 bases aligning to TRBD1. CDR1 is MNHEY, CDR2 SMNVEV, per germline (reference sequence). With 6 bases clipped from V and 13 bases from J, the junction kept 9 bases outside the gene matches. This CDR3 spans 13 amino acids. The CDR3 sequence: CASSGTAARVLTF. The CDR3 DNA reads as TGTGCCAGCAGCGGGACAGCGGCACGGGTCCTGACTTTC.

This chain connects TRBV10-3 to TRBJ1-2, with 7 bases lining up with TRBD1. The trim removed 5 bases at V and 8 bases at J, leaving 8 bases unmatched. The germline gives CDR1 ENHRY, CDR2 SYGVKD. The CDR3 length is 13 residues. The CDR3 loop reads CAISRTGYEGYTF. DNA of the CDR3: TGTGCCATCAGTAGGACAGGATATGAGGGCTACACCTTC.

The chain employs TRBV18 and TRBJ2-1; weak D call: TRBD2 (5 bases). This CDR3 is 14 amino acids long. The germline V and J ends were trimmed by 3 bases and 5 bases, with 11 bases remaining between them. Germline CDR1 KGHSH, CDR2 LQKENI. The CDR3 loop reads CASSPGSGNNEQFF. The CDR3, as DNA: TGTGCCAGCTCACCCGGCTCGGGAAACAATGAGCAGTTCTTC. The whole variable domain, filled in from reference TRBV18 and TRBJ2-1, reads NAGVMQNPRHLVRRRGQEARLRCSPMKGHSHVYWYRQLPEEGLKFMVYLQKENIIDESGMPKERFSAEFPKEGPSILRIQQVVRGDSAAYFCASSPGSGNNEQFFGPGTRLTVL.

This clonotype was detected many times. V is TRBV5-4 and J is TRBJ2-1; tentatively, D is TRBD1 or TRBD2 (5 bases each). With 2 bases removed from V and 4 bases from J, the gap between germline ends came to 10 bases. Germline V gene lookup returns CDR1 SGHNT and CDR2 YYREEE (reference sequence). The length of the CDR3 is 14 residues. The chain's CDR3 is CASSFLGPYNEQFF. CDR3 nucleotide sequence: TGTGCCAGCAGCTTTTTGGGACCATACAATGAGCAGTTCTTC.

The chain joins TRBV7-3 to TRBJ2-3, with a possible D match to TRBD2 (6 bases). V was trimmed by 1 base and J by 4 bases, leaving 12 bases between them. In germline, CDR1 is SGHTA, CDR2 FQGTGA. The CDR3 extends over 15 amino acids. The CDR3 protein is CASSLKASASDTQYF. CDR3 DNA: TGTGCCAGCAGCTTAAAGGCTAGCGCCTCAGATACGCAGTATTTT.

This clonotype appeared a few times. The rearrangement uses TRBV5-1 and TRBJ1-2; TRBD1 matches 7 bases. The J segment lost 3 bases and the V segment lost 3 bases, leaving 14 bases of the junction unmatched. CDR1 and CDR2 from the germline V gene are SGHRS and YFSETQ. There are 17 residues in the CDR3. CDR3 loop: CASSSSGQVGSHYGYTF. The CDR3 region has the DNA TGCGCCAGCAGCTCCTCCGGACAGGTCGGATCACACTATGGCTACACCTTC.

On this clonotype: Compared with germline, one end of the junction differs, possibly owing to a read error. The V call is TRBV6-5, the J call TRBJ2-1; D possibly corresponds to TRBD2 (6 bases). Germline V gene sequence: CDR1 MNHEY, CDR2 SVGAGI. The length of the CDR3 is 14 residues. CDR3 nucleotide sequence: TGTGCCAACAGTTACGGGGGAAGGTACAATGAGCAGTTCTTC. Residues: CANSYGGRYNEQFF.

The chain couples TRBV20-1 to TRBJ2-5, with D unresolved. CDR3 length equals 13 residues. From germline, CDR1 is DFQATT and CDR2 SNEGSKA (reference sequence). V lost 1 base to trimming and J lost 5 bases, with 11 bases between them. CDR3 in DNA: TGCAGTGCTAGAGGCGCCTTGACGGAGACCCAGTACTTC. Translated, it gives CSARGALTETQYF.

This clonotype has a handful of counts. CDR3 protein: CASSPDVGLSNQPQHF. The DNA of the CDR3 is TGTGCCAGCAGTCCGGACGTAGGCCTTAGCAATCAGCCCCAGCATTTT. The chain has TRBV7-2 and TRBJ1-5; no clear D. Trimming removed 6 bases from V and 0 bases from J, with 15 bases in between. The CDR3 consists of 16 residues. CDR1 is SGHTA and CDR2 is FQGNSA in the germline V gene.

V is TRBV4-3 and J is TRBJ2-1; 10 bases line up with TRBD2. The CDR3 length is 17 residues. Germline values: CDR1 LGHNA, CDR2 YSLEER. The V and J ends lost 2 bases and 6 bases, in that order; junction bases with no gene match: 10. DNA for the CDR3: TGCGCCAGCAGCCAATCCAGCCTAGCGGGAGTAGTCAATGAGCAGTTCTTC. It specifies CASSQSSLAGVVNEQFF.

The V gene is TRBV10-2, the J gene TRBJ2-2, with 16 bases identical to TRBD2. Germline loops: CDR1 WSHSY, CDR2 SAAADI. CDR3 size: 16 residues. The V segment lost 7 bases and the J segment 7 bases; nucleotides outside the gene matches: 6. The CDR3 DNA follows: TGCGCCAGCACGGGACTAGCGGGAGGGCCGATCGGGGAGCTGTTTTTT. It codes for CASTGLAGGPIGELFF.